This entry lists 26 T cell receptor beta chains sequenced from one sample in a study of response to subunit inactivated influenza vaccine. TCRdb re-called the RT-PCR reads through MiXCR, storing one row per CDR3 protein. The sample consists of about 520,000 distinct CDR3 sequences, 25% of them appearing once. The source was CD4+ T cells sorted from PBMCs, collected around 5 days after vaccination. The receptors derive from a man aged 50 or older who received an inactivated influenza vaccine.

J is TRBJ2-7 and V is TRBV5-1, with 7 bases lining up with TRBD1. Germline CDR1 SGHRS, CDR2 YFSETQ. V lost 4 bases to trimming and J lost 4 bases; unmatched junction nucleotides: 14. This CDR3 has 16 residues. The CDR3 loop is CASSLTPGQSFYEQYF. CDR3 DNA sequence: TGCGCCAGCAGCCTCACACCGGGACAGTCCTTTTACGAGCAGTACTTC.

V is TRBV18 and J is TRBJ2-6; TRBD2 aligns across 7 bases. CDR1 and CDR2 from the germline V gene are KGHSH and LQKENI. This CDR3 contains 17 residues. V dropped 2 bases and J dropped 0; count of bases not matched to a gene: 4. The DNA of the CDR3 is TGTGCCAGCTCACCATCGACGGGGGGCTCTGGGGCCAACGTCCTGACTTTC. Its protein is CASSPSTGGSGANVLTF.

The chain links TRBV20-1 to TRBJ1-4, with TRBD1 identical over 7 bases. The germline CDR1 and CDR2 sequences are DFQATT and SNEGSKA (reference sequence). The CDR3 extends over 15 amino acids. J was trimmed by 4 bases and V by 0 bases; bases with no gene match: 5. The chain's CDR3 is CSARDGTDLNEKLFF. The CDR3 DNA reads as TGCAGTGCTAGAGACGGGACAGATCTTAATGAAAAACTGTTTTTT.

V gene TRBV11-2 combines with J gene TRBJ2-3; D not resolved. There are 17 residues in the CDR3. Looked up from germline, CDR1 is SGHAT and CDR2 is FQNNGV. V was cut by 1 base and J by 0 bases, with 14 bases left in between. CDR3 region: CASSLVSTALSTDTQYF. The DNA for the CDR3 is TGTGCCAGCAGCTTAGTATCCACAGCTCTCAGCACAGATACGCAGTATTTT.

A few counts support this clonotype. The chain carries TRBV25-1 and TRBJ1-4, with 9 bases fitting TRBD1. The CDR3 consists of 16 residues. Germline V gene data show CDR1 as MGHDK and CDR2 as SYGVNS. Germline trimming cut 5 bases from V and 0 bases from J; bases unmatched to any gene: 4. CDR3 bases: TGTGCCAGCAGTCCGGACAGGGGAGCAACTAATGAAAAACTGTTTTTT. It translates to CASSPDRGATNEKLFF.

This clonotype occurred many times. This chain uses TRBV10-3 with TRBJ2-1; 10 bases fit TRBD2. The CDR3 is made up of 14 amino acids. Germline CDR1 ENHRY, CDR2 SYGVKD. Unmatched junction bases numbered 6, after V lost 8 bases and J lost 5 bases. CDR3 protein: CAIEAGGRNNEQFF. CDR3 in DNA: TGTGCCATCGAAGCGGGGGGGAGAAACAATGAGCAGTTCTTC.

The rearrangement links TRBV7-9 to TRBJ2-4, with a possible D match to TRBD2 (5 bases). V was shortened by 1 base and J by 16 bases, with 20 bases between the two germline ends. Germline CDR1 reads SEHNR; CDR2 reads FQNEAQ (reference sequence). The CDR3 extends over 14 amino acids. CDR3 DNA: TGTGCCAGCAGCTTAGACCCGACAAGGCGAGGGATCTACTTC. Its protein product is CASSLDPTRRGIYF.

This chain links TRBV5-1 with TRBJ2-3, with TRBD1 identical over 9 bases. Germline CDR1 is SGHRS and CDR2 is YFSETQ. The CDR3 is 17 residues long. J was trimmed by 0 bases and V by 0 bases; bases with no gene match: 5. CDR3 residues: CASSLGPGQGSTDTQYF. The CDR3 DNA reads TGCGCCAGCAGCTTGGGGCCGGGACAGGGCAGCACAGATACGCAGTATTTT.

This clonotype occurred many times. The chain couples TRBV3-1 to TRBJ2-3, with D unclear. The germline V and J ends were trimmed by 2 bases and 2 bases, with 2 bases remaining between them. CDR1 is LGHDT, CDR2 YNNKEL, per germline (reference sequence). The CDR3 consists of 12 residues. DNA for the CDR3: TGTGCCAGCAGCCAAATCACAGATACGCAGTATTTT. This translates into CASSQITDTQYF.

The V call is TRBV5-1, the J call TRBJ1-1; D possibly corresponds to TRBD1 (5 bases). The germline CDR1 and CDR2 sequences are SGHRS and YFSETQ. V lost 5 bases to trimming and J lost 1 base, with 15 bases between them. CDR3 length equals 15 residues. The CDR3 spells CASRWDGRGNTEAFF. DNA for the CDR3: TGCGCCAGCAGATGGGACGGGCGAGGGAACACTGAAGCTTTCTTT.

The rearrangement uses TRBV25-1 and TRBJ2-5; 7 bases are shared with TRBD2. The CDR3 extends over 15 amino acids. The germline gives CDR1 MGHDK, CDR2 SYGVNS. Losses at the gene ends were 6 bases for V and 4 bases for J; bases not matched to a gene: 11. CDR3 sequence (DNA): TGTGCCAGCAGCCCTTTGAGGGGAGGGCCAGAGACCCAGTACTTC. This encodes CASSPLRGGPETQYF.

This clonotype was counted many times. The chain's CDR3 is CASSLSQSSGNTIYF. The DNA of the CDR3 is TGTGCCAGCAGCTTATCACAGAGCTCTGGAAACACCATATATTTT. V and J are TRBV7-9 and TRBJ1-3; D gene unclear. CDR1 SEHNR and CDR2 FQNEAQ come from the germline V gene (reference sequence). The V end was cut by 2 bases, the J end by 0 bases, with 8 bases between. CDR3 length: 15 amino acids.

V usage is TRBV29-1 and J usage is TRBJ2-7; TRBD1 matches 7 bases. This CDR3 is 14 amino acids long. CDR1 is SQVTM, CDR2 ANQGSEA, per germline. V lost 4 bases and J lost 3; bases outside the gene matches: 9. In nucleotides, the CDR3 is TGCAGCGTTGTCAAGCACCGGGACAGCTACGAGCAGTACTTC. This encodes CSVVKHRDSYEQYF.

This clonotype was counted only a few times. The CDR3 sequence is CSARRADSTDTQYF. The DNA for the CDR3 is TGCAGTGCTAGAAGGGCGGACAGCACAGATACGCAGTATTTT. V and J are TRBV20-1 and TRBJ2-3; D remains unclear. V lost 2 bases and J 0 bases, leaving 9 bases between the germline ends. Per the germline V gene, CDR1 is DFQATT and CDR2 is SNEGSKA (reference sequence). This CDR3 contains 14 residues.

The gene calls are TRBV7-2 and TRBJ2-3; TRBD1 matches 8 bases. CDR1 and CDR2 (germline): SGHTA, FQGNSA. The CDR3 runs to 14 residues. The junction had 5 bases not matched to a gene; V was cut back by 1 base and J by 8 bases. As DNA, the CDR3 is TGTGCCAGCAGCTTAGGGACAGGGAGCCCTACGCAGTATTTT. Amino acids: CASSLGTGSPTQYF. Full variable domain (outside the CDR3, taken from reference TRBV7-2 and TRBJ2-3): GAGVSQSPSNKVTEKGKDVELRCDPISGHTALYWYRQSLGQGLEFLIYFQGNSAPDKSGLPSDRFSAERTGGSVSTLTIQRTQQEDSAVYLCASSLGTGSPTQYFGPGTRLTVL.

The V and J genes are TRBV7-9 and TRBJ2-7; no definite D call. CDR3 length equals 12 residues. Germline V lookup: CDR1 SEHNR, CDR2 FQNEAQ (reference sequence). The V and J ends lost 8 bases and 5 bases respectively, with 13 bases between them. The CDR3 nucleotides are TGTGCCAGCCAGAGATCGATGAACGAGCAGTACTTC. It specifies CASQRSMNEQYF.

A few counts support this clonotype. The chain links TRBV7-2 to TRBJ2-2; 8 bases are a match to TRBD1. The J segment lost 8 bases and the V segment lost 6 bases, leaving 8 bases of the junction unmatched. Germline V gene lookup returns CDR1 SGHTA and CDR2 FQGNSA. The CDR3 sequence is 14 residues long. The CDR3 nucleotides read TGTGCCAGCAGACAACGGACAGGGCGAGGGGAGCTGTTTTTT. This codes for CASRQRTGRGELFF.

This clonotype was counted between two and nine times. The rearrangement joins TRBV12-3 or TRBV12-4 to TRBJ2-7; D perhaps matches TRBD2 (5 bases). The CDR3 runs to 13 residues. V lost 3 bases to trimming and J lost 6 bases, with 12 bases between them. Here the CDR3 DNA reads TGTGCCAGCAGTTTTGAGGGATCGGGCGAGCAGTACTTC. Residues: CASSFEGSGEQYF.

The chain links TRBV20-1 to TRBJ2-1; 9 nucleotides line up with TRBD2. The V gene's germline CDR1 is DFQATT and CDR2 SNEGSKA (reference sequence). V was pared by 5 bases and J by 7 bases, with 15 bases of the junction left unmatched. This CDR3 has 16 residues. CDR3 protein: CSASLLGGRASNEQFF. The CDR3 DNA reads TGCAGTGCTTCCCTGCTGGGCGGGAGGGCCAGTAATGAGCAGTTCTTC.

This clonotype was detected only a few times. The chain is built from TRBV7-3 and TRBJ2-1; the match to TRBD1 covers 11 bases. Trimming cost V 2 bases and J 7 bases; bases outside gene matches: 4. Germline V lookup: CDR1 SGHTA, CDR2 FQGTGA. The CDR3 spans 15 residues. This chain's CDR3 is CASSLSGTGGNEQFF. The DNA of the CDR3 is TGTGCCAGCAGCTTATCTGGGACAGGGGGTAATGAGCAGTTCTTC.

The chain couples TRBV20-1 to TRBJ2-2; 9 bases are a match to TRBD2. The CDR3 loop spans 16 amino acids. The V segment lost 0 bases and the J segment 4 bases; nucleotides outside the gene matches: 6. The germline V gene has CDR1 DFQATT and CDR2 SNEGSKA (reference sequence). This CDR3 reads CSARDFRGRATGELFF. The CDR3 DNA is TGCAGTGCTAGAGATTTCCGCGGGAGGGCCACCGGGGAGCTGTTTTTT.

CDR3 amino acids: CSASLGARNEQFF. CDR3 nucleotides: TGCAGTGCTAGTTTGGGGGCTCGCAATGAGCAGTTCTTC. V and J are TRBV20-1 and TRBJ2-1, with a tentative D call TRBD1 (6 bases). Deletions cut 3 bases from V and 6 bases from J, with 12 bases between. Germline CDR1 is DFQATT and CDR2 is SNEGSKA (reference sequence). The CDR3 consists of 13 residues.

The rearrangement joins TRBV11-1 to TRBJ2-7; 11 positions agree with TRBD1. V dropped 5 bases and J dropped 5; count of bases not matched to a gene: 2. Per the germline V gene, CDR1 is SGHAT and CDR2 is FQDESV (reference sequence). The CDR3 is 13 residues long. The CDR3 spells CASSQDRGHEQYF. CDR3 nucleotides: TGTGCCAGCAGCCAGGACAGGGGGCACGAGCAGTACTTC. Looking up the rest from reference TRBV11-1 and TRBJ2-7 gives the full variable domain: EAEVAQSPRYKITEKSQAVAFWCDPISGHATLYWYRQILGQGPELLVQFQDESVVDDSQLPKDRFSAERLKGVDSTLKIQPAELGDSAMYLCASSQDRGHEQYFGPGTRLTVT.

This clonotype was seen a handful of times. The chain employs TRBV5-1 and TRBJ2-2, with D unresolved. The CDR3 has 15 residues. Germline V CDR1 and CDR2: SGHRS, YFSETQ. V lost 2 bases and J lost 1, with 9 bases in between. CDR3 residues: CASSLNTLNTGELFF. Here the CDR3 DNA reads TGCGCCAGCAGCTTAAACACTTTGAACACCGGGGAGCTGTTTTTT.

V is TRBV4-2 and J is TRBJ2-3, with 9 nucleotides matching TRBD1. The germline CDR1 and CDR2 sequences are LGHNA and YNFKEQ. The V and J ends lost 3 bases and 4 bases, in that order; junction bases with no gene match: 11. CDR3 length: 17 residues. The CDR3 nucleotides read TGTGCCAGCAGCCAGGAGTCGGACAGGGGTTTCCCAGATACGCAGTATTTT. It codes for CASSQESDRGFPDTQYF.

V is TRBV30 and J is TRBJ1-4, with D unresolved. The CDR3 has 13 residues. The V and J ends lost 2 bases and 8 bases respectively, with 12 bases between them. The germline CDR1 and CDR2 sequences are GTSNPN and SVGIG (reference sequence). This CDR3 is CAWSLPGHEKLFF. CDR3 DNA sequence: TGTGCCTGGAGTTTGCCAGGTCACGAAAAACTGTTTTTT. The full variable domain, with the rest looked up from reference TRBV30 and TRBJ1-4, is SQTIHQWPATLVQPVGSPLSLECTVEGTSNPNLYWYRQAAGRGLQLLFYSVGIGQISSEVPQNLSASRPQDRQFILSSKKLLLSDSGFYLCAWSLPGHEKLFFGSGTQLSVL.